The 21 T cell receptor beta chains listed next were all sequenced from one sample in a study of T cell clonality in common variable immunodeficiency. Clones were sequenced by immunoSEQ multiplex PCR, and TCRdb holds only the in-frame ones, with some missing. The sample lists about 74,000 clones, none appearing once, the ten largest making up around 0.87%. Sequencing used peripheral blood mononuclear cells. Receptor source: a person between 18 and 75 years old in good health.

At least ten counts were recorded for this clone. The read ends 3 residues shy of where the CDR3 ends; the end is completed using the germline J gene. The chain has TRBV6-2 or TRBV6-3 and TRBJ2-7; D is uncertain. Trimming removed 6 bases from V and 5 bases from J, with 8 bases in between. The CDR3 has 11 residues. Germline V gene data show CDR1 as MNHEY and CDR2 as SVGEGT. CDR3 region: CASSPLHEQYF. The covered CDR3 bases are TGTGCCAGCAGCCCCCTCCACGAG.

Regarding this clone: With a far larger clone one base away, a read error is the likely cause. The read ends 3 residues before the CDR3 terminus; that terminus is restored from the germline J gene. The chain is built from TRBV7-9 and TRBJ2-7; perhaps TRBD2 as D (6 bases). This CDR3 contains 13 residues. The V gene's germline CDR1 is SEHNR and CDR2 FQNEAQ (reference sequence). V was clipped by 6 bases and J by 0 bases, with 9 bases between them. This chain's CDR3 is CASREGRSYEQYF. CDR3 DNA (partial): TGTGCCAGCAGGGAGGGCCGCTCCTACGAG.

This clone was seen many times. A junction boundary mismatches the germline segment, possibly from a read error. Read coverage stops 3 residues before the CDR3 terminus; the germline J gene supplies the remainder. This chain uses TRBV4-2 with TRBJ2-2; maybe TRBD1 (5 bases). The CDR3 is 17 residues long. In germline, CDR1 is LGHNA, CDR2 YNFKEQ. CDR3 amino acids: CASSPRGSLQDTGELFF. The CDR3 DNA, read in part, is TGCGCCAGCAGCCCAAGGGGCTCTTTGCAGGACACCGGGGAG.

This clone was counted at least ten times. Read coverage stops 3 residues before the CDR3 terminus; the germline J gene supplies the remainder. The chain joins TRBV30 to TRBJ2-1; D ambiguous. Trimming pared 2 bases from V and 9 bases from J, leaving 8 bases between. Germline V gene data show CDR1 as GTSNPN and CDR2 as SVGIG (reference sequence). CDR3 size: 11 residues. The sequenced part of the CDR3 DNA is TGTGCCTGGAGTTCCGGCGGTGAG. It is translated as CAWSSGGE. The full CDR3 is CAWSSGGEQFF.

The sequenced part of the CDR3 DNA is TGTGCCAGCAGTTTTGGGACAGGGGAAGGTTCACCC. It encodes CASSFGTGEGSP. Given in full, the CDR3 is CASSFGTGEGSPLHF. The rearrangement joins TRBV2 to TRBJ1-6, with 10 bases lining up with TRBD1. The read halts 3 residues ahead of the CDR3 end, with the missing end drawn from the germline J gene. CDR1 and CDR2 from the germline V gene are SNHLY and FYNNEI. Trimming removed 5 bases from V and 9 bases from J; junction bases left unmatched: 7. The CDR3 loop spans 15 amino acids.

This clone has at least ten counts. The read is 3 residues too short to cover the CDR3 end, so that end is filled in from the germline J gene. Other DNA sequences in the same sample also yield this CDR3. V and J are TRBV6-2 or TRBV6-3 and TRBJ2-3, with TRBD2 identical over 9 bases. The CDR3 extends over 15 amino acids. Germline values: CDR1 MNHEY, CDR2 SVGEGT. J lost 2 bases, V lost 4 bases, and 4 bases had no gene match. CDR3 sequence reads: CASSLGLANTDTQYF. The CDR3 bases that were read are TGTGCCAGCAGTTTGGGACTAGCTAACACAGATACG.

This clone was observed many times. The CDR3 end is not reached by the read, which stops 3 residues before it; the germline J gene fills it in. V usage is TRBV7-6 and J usage is TRBJ2-3; 10 bases map to TRBD2. The CDR3 loop spans 16 amino acids. CDR1 is SGHVS and CDR2 is FNYEAQ in the germline V gene. The ends lost 2 bases at V and 6 bases at J; junction bases unmatched: 8. The sequenced CDR3 bases are TGTGCCAGCAGCTTAAGGGCTAGCGGGAGTTATGATACG. This translates into CASSLRASGSYDT. The entire CDR3 reads CASSLRASGSYDTQYF.

This clone has ten or more counts. Read data end 3 residues before the CDR3 end; the end is taken from the germline J gene. The chain uses TRBV10-3 and TRBJ1-1, with 7 bases that match TRBD1. This CDR3 spans 12 amino acids. Germline CDR1 reads ENHRY; CDR2 reads SYGVKD. The V and J ends lost 2 bases and 7 bases, in that order; junction bases with no gene match: 1. The covered CDR3 bases are TGTGCCATCAGTGAGCAGGGGGTTGAA. Translating gives CAISEQGVE. From start to end, the CDR3 is CAISEQGVEAFF.

With respect to this clone: The read ends 3 residues before the CDR3 terminus; that terminus is restored from the germline J gene. The chain combines TRBV7-6 with TRBJ2-1, with TRBD2 matching over 11 bases. The V segment lost 4 bases and the J segment 6 bases; nucleotides outside the gene matches: 8. The CDR3 sequence is 16 residues long. Germline values: CDR1 SGHVS, CDR2 FNYEAQ. The part of the CDR3 DNA that was read is TGTGCCAGCAGCTCAGTAGCGGGAGGGGCTACCAATGAG. It encodes CASSSVAGGATNE. The full CDR3 protein is CASSSVAGGATNEQFF.

This clone was counted ten times or more. The read stops 3 residues short of the end of the CDR3; the missing end is completed from the germline J gene. This chain joins TRBV20-1 and TRBJ2-7, with 9 bases identical to TRBD2. The V gene's germline CDR1 is DFQATT and CDR2 SNEGSKA (reference sequence). The V segment lost 6 bases and the J segment 5 bases; nucleotides outside the gene matches: 14. This CDR3 has 15 residues. The covered CDR3 bases are TGCAGTGCAGACGATTTTAGCGGGAGTATCAACGAG. Its protein is CSADDFSGSINE. In full, the CDR3 is CSADDFSGSINEQYF.

This clone was seen many times. With the read ending 3 residues before the CDR3 end, the germline J gene is used to fill in that end. The J gene is TRBJ2-7, the V gene TRBV30; 9 bases are a match to TRBD1. V lost 0 bases to trimming and J lost 5 bases; unmatched junction nucleotides: 2. Germline V gene data show CDR1 as GTSNPN and CDR2 as SVGIG (reference sequence). The CDR3 runs to 13 residues. The DNA read from the CDR3 is TGTGCCTGGAGTGTGGACAGGGGTGACGAG. It encodes CAWSVDRGDE. The complete CDR3 sequence is CAWSVDRGDEQYF.

This clone was detected ten times or more. The CDR3 end falls 3 residues outside the read, so it is completed with the germline J gene. V gene TRBV7-2 combines with J gene TRBJ2-3, with TRBD2 identical over 11 bases. The CDR3 has 15 amino acids. The junction had 5 bases not matched to a gene; V was cut back by 6 bases and J by 3 bases. Germline V gene data show CDR1 as SGHTA and CDR2 as FQGNSA. CDR3 bases read: TGTGCCAGCAGTATAGCGGGAGGGCCGACAGATACG. Amino acid sequence: CASSIAGGPTDT. The full-length CDR3 reads as CASSIAGGPTDTQYF.

This clone came up many times. The read finishes 3 residues shy of the CDR3 end, and the germline J gene is used to complete it. The gene calls are TRBV18 and TRBJ1-5, with TRBD1 identical over 10 bases. V lost 2 bases, J lost 4 bases, and 2 bases stayed unmatched. The CDR3 contains 15 residues. Germline V gene sequence: CDR1 KGHSH, CDR2 LQKENI. CDR3 loop: CASSPDRGQNQPQHF. CDR3 DNA, as far as it was read: TGTGCCAGCTCACCAGACAGGGGGCAGAATCAGCCC.

Comment on this clone: The read terminates 3 residues ahead of where the CDR3 ends, so the germline J gene completes it. The genes are TRBV19 and TRBJ1-1; 8 bases are a match to TRBD1. Germline CDR1 is LNHDA and CDR2 is SQIVND (reference sequence). V trimming: 5 bases; J trimming: 1 base; junction bases outside the gene matches: 9. The CDR3 contains 16 residues. The CDR3 bases that were read are TGTGCCAGTAGTGTCGGGACAGGCAAGACGAACACTGAA. Its protein product is CASSVGTGKTNTE. The whole CDR3 sequence reads CASSVGTGKTNTEAFF. Drawing the rest from reference TRBV19 and TRBJ1-1, the complete variable domain is DGGITQSPKYLFRKEGQNVTLSCEQNLNHDAMYWYRQDPGQGLRLIYYSQIVNDFQKGDIAEGYSVSREKKESFPLTVTSAQKNPTAFYLCASSVGTGKTNTEAFFGQGTRLTVV.

This clone was observed many times. The read stops 3 residues short of the end of the CDR3; the missing end is completed from the germline J gene. Other nucleotide sequences in the sample specify the same CDR3. The V call is TRBV30, the J call TRBJ2-6, with 7 bases matching TRBD2. This CDR3 is built from 15 residues. Germline V gene lookup returns CDR1 GTSNPN and CDR2 SVGIG (reference sequence). After removal of 0 bases from V and 2 bases from J, the junction contained 1 base not matched to a gene. CDR3 sequence: CAWSVGGAGANVLTF. CDR3 DNA (partial): TGTGCCTGGAGTGTGGGAGGGGCTGGGGCCAACGTC.

This clone was seen ten or more times. The observed sequence ends 3 residues before the CDR3 terminus, with the missing tail filled in from the germline J gene. This rearrangement joins TRBV7-2 to TRBJ2-7; D unclear. Germline CDR1 is SGHTA and CDR2 is FQGNSA. Trimming removed 6 bases from V and 0 bases from J, with 9 bases in between. This CDR3 comprises 13 residues. The part of the CDR3 DNA that was read is TGTGCCAGCAGACAGCACAGCTCCTACGAG. The encoded protein is CASRQHSSYE. The entire CDR3 protein is CASRQHSSYEQYF.

This clone occurred a few times. The CDR3 end falls 3 residues outside the read, so it is completed with the germline J gene. The genes are TRBV7-2 and TRBJ1-6; D remains unclear. The CDR3 spans 15 residues. V lost 2 bases and J lost 7, with 12 bases in between. CDR1 and CDR2 (germline): SGHTA, FQGNSA. The DNA read from the CDR3 is TGTGCCAGCAGCTTACAGCCACTAAGAAATTCACCC. This codes for CASSLQPLRNSP. The CDR3 in its entirety is CASSLQPLRNSPLHF.

This clone was recorded many times. The read terminates 3 residues ahead of where the CDR3 ends, so the germline J gene completes it. The V gene is TRBV5-6, the J gene TRBJ2-1; perhaps TRBD2 as D (6 bases). Trimming took 6 bases from V and 6 from J, leaving 16 bases between them. The V gene's germline CDR1 is SGHDT and CDR2 YYEEEE. The CDR3 has 14 residues. The part of the CDR3 DNA that was read is TGTGCCAGCAACTTCGGGACTTTCCTCAATGAG. This sequence encodes CASNFGTFLNE. The full CDR3 is CASNFGTFLNEQFF.

Many counts were recorded for this clone. The read terminates 3 residues ahead of where the CDR3 ends, so the germline J gene completes it. The V gene is TRBV6-2 or TRBV6-3, the J gene TRBJ2-7, with 7 bases identical to TRBD1. The length of the CDR3 is 14 residues. Trimming at V came to 6 bases and at J to 2 bases, leaving 7 bases not matched to a gene. The germline gives CDR1 MNHEY, CDR2 SVGEGT. CDR3 bases read: TGTGCCAGCAGGTACGGGACAGTTACCTACGAG. Translated, it gives CASRYGTVTYE. The entire CDR3 protein reads CASRYGTVTYEQYF.

With respect to this clone: A far larger clone differs by one base, so this is likely a read error. Read coverage stops 3 residues before the CDR3 terminus; the germline J gene supplies the remainder. This rearrangement joins TRBV7-3 to TRBJ2-1, with TRBD2 identical over 8 bases. Germline V CDR1 and CDR2: SGHTA, FQGTGA. This CDR3 comprises 14 residues. The CDR3 sequence: CPSSITSGLNEQFF. The covered CDR3 bases are TGTCCCAGCAGCATCACTAGCGGTCTGAATGAG.

This clone was observed at least ten times. The CDR3 end lies 3 residues beyond the end of the read and is filled in from the germline J gene. V usage is TRBV7-2 and J usage is TRBJ2-1; no reliable D call. The V gene's germline CDR1 is SGHTA and CDR2 FQGNSA. CDR3 length: 12 residues. The V end was cut by 4 bases, the J end by 9 bases, with 10 bases between. CDR3 DNA (partial): TGTGCCAGCAGCTCCCGTGTCGGTGAG. Translating gives CASSSRVGE. The whole CDR3 is CASSSRVGEQFF.